Described below is a single T cell receptor (beta chain) sequence and its context. As yet, its antigen is unknown. These data are taken from a study of beta chain features in type 1 diabetes. Trimming cost V 4 bases and J 5 bases; bases outside gene matches: 8. The CDR3 is made up of 15 amino acids. Germline V lookup: CDR1 SEHNR, CDR2 FQNEAQ (reference sequence). General observations from the study: In comparison with healthy donors, patients had naive, central memory and Treg TCRB repertoires that appeared more similar. There was a moderate but significant shortening of TCRB CDR3s in all four CD4+ subsets of Type 1 diabetes patients. Overrepresentation of cells with high TCR expression could result from cDNA sequencing.

Sequencing targeted expressed TCRB transcripts, as all isolated RNA had been reverse transcribed. The method was immunoSEQ multiplex PCR; TCRdb's version includes in-frame clones alone and lacks a portion of them. The sample lists 360,000 or so clones, around 19% occurring once. Sequenced sample: naive CD4+ T cells from blood. This clonotype originated in a woman under 30 in good health. V usage is TRBV7-9 and J usage is TRBJ2-7; the match to TRBD1 covers 10 bases. CDR3 region: CASSSGTGDLHEQYF. The CDR3 DNA sequence: TGTGCCAGCAGCTCCGGGACAGGGGATTTACACGAGCAGTACTTC.